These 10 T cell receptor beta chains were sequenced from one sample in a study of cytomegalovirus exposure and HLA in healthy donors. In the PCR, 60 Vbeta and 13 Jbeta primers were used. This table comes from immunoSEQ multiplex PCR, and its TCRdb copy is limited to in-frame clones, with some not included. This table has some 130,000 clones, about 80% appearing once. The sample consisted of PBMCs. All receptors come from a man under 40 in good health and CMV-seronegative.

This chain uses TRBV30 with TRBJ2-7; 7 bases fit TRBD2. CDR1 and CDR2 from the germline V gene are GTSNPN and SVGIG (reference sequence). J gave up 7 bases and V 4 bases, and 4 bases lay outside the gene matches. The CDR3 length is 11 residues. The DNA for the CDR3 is TGTGCCTGGACGGGGGGAATAGAGCAGTACTTC. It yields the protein CAWTGGIEQYF.

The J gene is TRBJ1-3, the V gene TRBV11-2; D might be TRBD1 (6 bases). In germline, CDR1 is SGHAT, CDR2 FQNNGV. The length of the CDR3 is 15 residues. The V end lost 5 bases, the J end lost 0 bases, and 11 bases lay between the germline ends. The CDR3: CASSVGANSGNTIYF. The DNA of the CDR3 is TGTGCCAGCAGCGTGGGGGCCAACTCTGGAAACACCATATATTTT.

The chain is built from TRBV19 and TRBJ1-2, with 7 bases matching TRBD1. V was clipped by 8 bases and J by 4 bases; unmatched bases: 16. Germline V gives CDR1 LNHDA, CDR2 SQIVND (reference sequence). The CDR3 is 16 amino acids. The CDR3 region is CASLPSGQAGIYGYTF. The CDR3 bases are TGTGCCAGTTTACCCTCTGGACAGGCGGGGATCTATGGCTACACCTTC.

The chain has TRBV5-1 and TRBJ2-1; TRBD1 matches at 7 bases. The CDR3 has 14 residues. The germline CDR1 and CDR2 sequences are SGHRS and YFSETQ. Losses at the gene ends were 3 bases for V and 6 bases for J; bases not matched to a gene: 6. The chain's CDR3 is CASSSQGYGNEQFF. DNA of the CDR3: TGCGCCAGCAGCTCACAGGGGTACGGCAATGAGCAGTTCTTC.

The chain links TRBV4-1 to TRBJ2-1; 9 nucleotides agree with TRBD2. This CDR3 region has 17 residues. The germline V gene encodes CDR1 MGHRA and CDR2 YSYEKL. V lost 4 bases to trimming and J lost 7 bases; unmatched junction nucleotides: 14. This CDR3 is CASSRIGGRAGPNEQFF. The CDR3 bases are TGCGCCAGCAGCCGTATCGGCGGGAGGGCCGGACCAAATGAGCAGTTCTTC.

The CDR3 coding sequence is TGCGCCAGCAGCTCAAACTCTGGGGCCAACGTCCTGACTTTC. Protein product: CASSSNSGANVLTF. The genes are TRBV5-1 and TRBJ2-6; D is uncertain. This CDR3 has 14 amino acids. Germline V lookup: CDR1 SGHRS, CDR2 YFSETQ. V lost 3 bases to trimming and J lost 0 bases, with 4 bases between them.

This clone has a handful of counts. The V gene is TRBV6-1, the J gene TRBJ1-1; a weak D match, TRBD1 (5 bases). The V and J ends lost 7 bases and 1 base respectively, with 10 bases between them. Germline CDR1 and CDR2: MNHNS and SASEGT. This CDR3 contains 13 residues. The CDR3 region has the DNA TGTGCCAGCACCGTTGACAGGAACACTGAAGCTTTCTTT. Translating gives CASTVDRNTEAFF.

The CDR3: CASSQERDGTSRRYF. The CDR3 DNA reads as TGCGCCAGCAGCCAAGAGCGAGACGGGACTTCACGGAGGTACTTC. This rearrangement joins TRBV4-3 to TRBJ2-7, with TRBD2 as a possible D gene (6 bases). The ends were cut back, 0 bases at V and 12 bases at J, with 21 bases in the middle. CDR1 is LGHNA and CDR2 is YSLEER in the germline V gene. The CDR3 spans 15 residues.

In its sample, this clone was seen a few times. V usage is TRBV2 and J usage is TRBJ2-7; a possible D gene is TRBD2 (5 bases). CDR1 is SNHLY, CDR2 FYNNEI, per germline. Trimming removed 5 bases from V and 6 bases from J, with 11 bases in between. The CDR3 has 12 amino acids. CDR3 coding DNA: TGTGCCAGCAGTCTCGGGATGGGCGAGCAGTACTTC. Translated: CASSLGMGEQYF.

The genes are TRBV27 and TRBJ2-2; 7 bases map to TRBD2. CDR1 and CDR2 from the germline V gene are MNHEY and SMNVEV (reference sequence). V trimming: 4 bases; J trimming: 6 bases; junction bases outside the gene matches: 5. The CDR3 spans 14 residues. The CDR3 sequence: CASSSRTSPGELFF. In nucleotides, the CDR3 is TGTGCCAGCAGTTCCAGGACTAGTCCCGGGGAGCTGTTTTTT.